This passage covers 2 T cell receptor beta chains from one sample sequenced in a study of shared clonotypes between healthy human individuals. CD8 cells regarded as naive lacked CD45RO, were positively chosen for CCR7, and omitted terminally differentiated effector memory CD45RA+ cells. Assay used: immunoSEQ multiplex PCR; TCRdb lists only in-frame clones, some missing. The sample records 760,000 or so clones, about 96% being singletons. The source material was naive CD8+ T cells sorted from blood. The receptors derive from a man aged 30-40 years in good health.

The chain links TRBV11-2 to TRBJ2-7; 7 bases align to TRBD1. The length of the CDR3 is 15 residues. V was clipped by 3 bases and J by 2 bases; unmatched bases: 7. Germline-derived CDR1 and CDR2 are SGHAT and FQNNGV. CDR3 DNA sequence: TGTGCCAGCAGCTTTTGGGACAGCGTGACCTACGAGCAGTACTTC. Protein product: CASSFWDSVTYEQYF.

V gene TRBV5-1 combines with J gene TRBJ2-1; 9 bases map to TRBD2. V lost 0 bases and J lost 7; bases outside the gene matches: 5. This CDR3 region has 15 residues. CDR1 is SGHRS and CDR2 is YFSETQ in the germline V gene. DNA of the CDR3: TGCGCCAGCAGCTTGGGGCTAGCGGGATCTAATGAGCAGTTCTTC. It codes for CASSLGLAGSNEQFF.